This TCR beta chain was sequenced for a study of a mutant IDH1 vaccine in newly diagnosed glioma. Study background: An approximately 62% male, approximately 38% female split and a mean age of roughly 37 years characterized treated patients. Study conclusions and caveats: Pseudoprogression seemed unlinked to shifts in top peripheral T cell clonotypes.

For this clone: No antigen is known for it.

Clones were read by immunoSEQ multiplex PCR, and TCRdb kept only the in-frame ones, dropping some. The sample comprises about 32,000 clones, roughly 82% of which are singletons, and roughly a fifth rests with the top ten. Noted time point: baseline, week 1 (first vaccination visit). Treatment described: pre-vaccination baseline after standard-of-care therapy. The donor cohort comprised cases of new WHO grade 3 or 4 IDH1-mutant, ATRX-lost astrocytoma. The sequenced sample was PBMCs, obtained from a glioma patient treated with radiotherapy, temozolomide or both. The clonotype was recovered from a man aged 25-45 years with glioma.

CDR3 sequence (DNA): TGTGCCAGCAGTTTTGACAGGGTTGCCGGGGAGCTGTTTTTT. This encodes CASSFDRVAGELFF. V usage is TRBV27 and J usage is TRBJ2-2; TRBD1 aligns across 7 bases. V lost 3 bases, J lost 6 bases, and 4 bases stayed unmatched. There are 14 residues in the CDR3. Germline CDR1 MNHEY, CDR2 SMNVEV (reference sequence).